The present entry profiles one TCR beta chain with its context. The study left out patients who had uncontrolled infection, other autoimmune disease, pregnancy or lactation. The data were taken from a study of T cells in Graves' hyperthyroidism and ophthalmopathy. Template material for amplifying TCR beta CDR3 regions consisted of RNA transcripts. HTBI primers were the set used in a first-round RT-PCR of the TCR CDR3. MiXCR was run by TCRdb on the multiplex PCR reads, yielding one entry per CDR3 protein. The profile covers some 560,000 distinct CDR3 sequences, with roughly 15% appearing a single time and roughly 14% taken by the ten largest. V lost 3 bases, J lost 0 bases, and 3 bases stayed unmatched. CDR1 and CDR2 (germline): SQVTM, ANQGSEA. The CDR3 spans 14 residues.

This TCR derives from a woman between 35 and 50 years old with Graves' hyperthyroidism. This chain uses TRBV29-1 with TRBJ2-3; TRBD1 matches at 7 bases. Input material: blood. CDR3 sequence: CSVERGQSTDTQYF. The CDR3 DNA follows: TGCAGCGTTGAGAGGGGGCAGAGCACAGATACGCAGTATTTT.